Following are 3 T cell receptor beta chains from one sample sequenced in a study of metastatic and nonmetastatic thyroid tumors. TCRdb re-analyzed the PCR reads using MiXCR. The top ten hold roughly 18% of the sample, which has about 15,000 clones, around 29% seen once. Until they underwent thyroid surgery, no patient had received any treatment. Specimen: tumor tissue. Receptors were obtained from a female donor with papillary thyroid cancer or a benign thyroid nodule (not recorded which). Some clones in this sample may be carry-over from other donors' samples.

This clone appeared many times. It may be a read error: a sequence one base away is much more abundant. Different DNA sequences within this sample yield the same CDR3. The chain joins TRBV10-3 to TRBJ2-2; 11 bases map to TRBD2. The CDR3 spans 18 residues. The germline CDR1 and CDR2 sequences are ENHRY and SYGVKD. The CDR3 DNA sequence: TGCGCCATCAAACCGGGACTAGCGGAGGAGCGTAGCACCGGGGAGCTGTTTTTT. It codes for CAIKPGLAEERSTGELFF.

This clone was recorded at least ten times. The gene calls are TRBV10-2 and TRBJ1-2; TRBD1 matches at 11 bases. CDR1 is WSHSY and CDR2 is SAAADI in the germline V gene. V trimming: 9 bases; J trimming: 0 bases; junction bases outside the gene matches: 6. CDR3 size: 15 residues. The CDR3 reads CASNPGQGANYGYTF. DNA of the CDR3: TGCGCCAGTAACCCGGGACAGGGGGCTAACTATGGCTACACCTTC.

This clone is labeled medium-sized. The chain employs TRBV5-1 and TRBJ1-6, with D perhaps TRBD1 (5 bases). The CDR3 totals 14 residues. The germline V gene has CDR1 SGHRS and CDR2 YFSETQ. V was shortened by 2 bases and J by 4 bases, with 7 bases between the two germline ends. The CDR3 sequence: CASSLGEYNSPLHF. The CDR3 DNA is TGCGCCAGCAGCTTAGGGGAGTATAATTCACCCCTCCACTTT.